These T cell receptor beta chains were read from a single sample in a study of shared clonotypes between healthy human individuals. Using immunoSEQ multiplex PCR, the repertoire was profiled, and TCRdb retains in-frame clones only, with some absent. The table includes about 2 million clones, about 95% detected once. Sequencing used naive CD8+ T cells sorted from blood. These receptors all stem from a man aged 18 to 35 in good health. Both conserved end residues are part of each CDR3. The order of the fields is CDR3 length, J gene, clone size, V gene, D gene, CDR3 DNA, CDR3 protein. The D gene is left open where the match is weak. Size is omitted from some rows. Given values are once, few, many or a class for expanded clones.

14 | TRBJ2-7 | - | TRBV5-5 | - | TGTGCCAGCAGCTTGGGCCAGGGGTTGGGCGAGCAGTACTTC | CASSLGQGLGEQYF
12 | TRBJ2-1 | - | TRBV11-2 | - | TGTGCCAGCAGCTTAGTTCTAACAGAGCAGTTCTTC | CASSLVLTEQFF
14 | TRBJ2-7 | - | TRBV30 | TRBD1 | TGTGCCTGGAGCCGGACAGGGCTAACCTACGAGCAGTACTTC | CAWSRTGLTYEQYF
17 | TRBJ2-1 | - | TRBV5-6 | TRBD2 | TGTGCCAGCAGCTTGGCAATAGAGTCTAGCGGTTACAATGAGCAGTTCTTC | CASSLAIESSGYNEQFF
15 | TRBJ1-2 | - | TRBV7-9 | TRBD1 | TGTGCCAGCAGCTTACCAGGACAGGGTTTTGAGGGCTACACCTTC | CASSLPGQGFEGYTF
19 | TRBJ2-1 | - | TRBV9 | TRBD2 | TGTGCCAGCAGCGCAAGCCTGGGACTAGCGGGCACCTTCTACAATGAGCAGTTCTTC | CASSASLGLAGTFYNEQFF
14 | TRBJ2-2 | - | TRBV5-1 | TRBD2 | TGCGCCAGCAGCCCCCGGGGGGGCACCGGGGAGCTGTTTTTT | CASSPRGGTGELFF
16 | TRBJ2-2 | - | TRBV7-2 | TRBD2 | TGTGCCAGCAGCCCCCTTCTAGCGGGACCCGCCGGGGAGCTGTTTTTT | CASSPLLAGPAGELFF
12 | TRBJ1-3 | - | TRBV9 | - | TGTGCCAGCAGCGTCTCGGGAAACACCATATATTTT | CASSVSGNTIYF
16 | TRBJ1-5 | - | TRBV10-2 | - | TGCGCCAGCAGTGAGGCCGGCCCGGGCAGCAATCAGCCCCAGCATTTT | CASSEAGPGSNQPQHF
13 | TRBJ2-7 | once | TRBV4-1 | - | TGCGCCAGCAGCCAGGGGGTCCAGACCGAGCAGTACTTC | CASSQGVQTEQYF
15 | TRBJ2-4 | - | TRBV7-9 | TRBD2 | TGTGCCAGCAGCTCCAGCGGGGGGGCTTTGAACATTCAGTACTTC | CASSSSGGALNIQYF
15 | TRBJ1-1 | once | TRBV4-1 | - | TGCGCCAGCAGCCAAGGCGGGATGATGAACACTGAAGCTTTCTTT | CASSQGGMMNTEAFF
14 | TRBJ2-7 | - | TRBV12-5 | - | TGTGCTAGTGGTTTGGTAGAGGGCTCCTACGAGCAGTACTTC | CASGLVEGSYEQYF
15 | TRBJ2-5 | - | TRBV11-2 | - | TGTGCCAGCAGCTCGGGAGTTAACGGGGAAGAGACCCAGTACTTC | CASSSGVNGEETQYF
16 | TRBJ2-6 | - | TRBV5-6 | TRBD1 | TGTGCCAGCAGCGGGGGACAGGGCAACGGGGCCAACGTCCTGACTTTC | CASSGGQGNGANVLTF
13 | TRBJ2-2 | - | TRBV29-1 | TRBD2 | TGCAGCCCCCCGGGGGGGCTTGGCGGGGAGCTGTTTTTT | CSPPGGLGGELFF
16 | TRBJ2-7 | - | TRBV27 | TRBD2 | TGTGCCAGCAGTACCCCCGGGACTAGCGGGAGGGCCTTCGAGTACTTC | CASSTPGTSGRAFEYF
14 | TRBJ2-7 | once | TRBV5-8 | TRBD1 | TGTGCCAGCAGCTGGCCCGGGACAGAAAACGAGCAGTACTTC | CASSWPGTENEQYF
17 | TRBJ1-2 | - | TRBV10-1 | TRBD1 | TGCGCCAGCCCCTGGAGGATCAGGGGGCGCAGTAACTATGGCTACACCTTC | CASPWRIRGRSNYGYTF
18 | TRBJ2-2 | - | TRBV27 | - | TGTGCCAGCAGTTTAATACGTGTGGGTTGGGAGAACACCGGGGAGCTGTTTTTT | CASSLIRVGWENTGELFF
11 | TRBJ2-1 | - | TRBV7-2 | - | TGTGCCAGCAGCTTTACGATTGAGCAGTTCTTC | CASSFTIEQFF
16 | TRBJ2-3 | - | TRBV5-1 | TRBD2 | TGCGCCAGCAGTCCTCTAGCGGGTGTGAGGACAGATACGCAGTATTTT | CASSPLAGVRTDTQYF
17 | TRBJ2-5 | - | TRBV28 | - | TGTGCCAGCAACAGGAGGGAGGCGGGACATACACAAGAGACCCAGTACTTC | CASNRREAGHTQETQYF
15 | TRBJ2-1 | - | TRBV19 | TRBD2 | TGTGCCAGTAGTATCCTCGGACTAGCGGGGAATGAGCAGTTCTTC | CASSILGLAGNEQFF
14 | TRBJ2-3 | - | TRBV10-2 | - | TGCGCCAGCAGGGAGGTCGGGGCCACAGATACGCAGTATTTT | CASREVGATDTQYF
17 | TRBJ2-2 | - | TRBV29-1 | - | TGCAGCGTTGAAGAACGCCTGGTAGGGGGAAACACCGGGGAGCTGTTTTTT | CSVEERLVGGNTGELFF
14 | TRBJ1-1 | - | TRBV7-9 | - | TGTGCCAGCAGCTTAGGTGAGGGGAACACTGAAGCTTTCTTT | CASSLGEGNTEAFF
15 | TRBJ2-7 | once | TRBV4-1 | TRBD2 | TGCGCCAGCAGTGGGACTATCCATGGATCCTACGAGCAGTACTTC | CASSGTIHGSYEQYF
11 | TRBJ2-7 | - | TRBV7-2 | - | TGTGCCAGCACTCAAGCAGTCGAGCAGTACTTC | CASTQAVEQYF
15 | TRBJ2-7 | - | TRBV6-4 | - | TGTGCCAGCACCGAACCCCGGGACATAACGGACGAGCAGTACTTC | CASTEPRDITDEQYF
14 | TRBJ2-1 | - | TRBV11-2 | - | TGTGCCAGCAGCTACCTGGGGGTCAAGGATGAGCAGTTCTTC | CASSYLGVKDEQFF
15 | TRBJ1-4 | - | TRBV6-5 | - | TGTGCCAGCAGTCCAACAACAGAGTACCATGAAAAACTGTTTTTT | CASSPTTEYHEKLFF
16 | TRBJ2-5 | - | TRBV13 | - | TGTGCCAGCAGCGGCGGGACCCCAACACTACAAGAGACCCAGTACTTC | CASSGGTPTLQETQYF
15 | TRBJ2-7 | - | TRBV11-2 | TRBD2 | TGTGCCAGCAGAGTGGGACTAGCGGTAACCTACGAGCAGTACTTC | CASRVGLAVTYEQYF
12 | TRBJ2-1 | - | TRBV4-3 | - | TGCGCCAGCAGCCTTAACGGGAATGAGCAGTTCTTC | CASSLNGNEQFF
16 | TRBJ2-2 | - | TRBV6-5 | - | TGTGCCAGCAGTTACCTCCCGAGGGGTAACACCGGGGAGCTGTTTTTT | CASSYLPRGNTGELFF
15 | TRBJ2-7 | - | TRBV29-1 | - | TGCAGCGTTGTAGTCAGCCACTCCTTACGCTACGAGCAGTACTTC | CSVVVSHSLRYEQYF
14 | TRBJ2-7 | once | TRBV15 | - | TGTGCCACCAGCAGAGTTCTCGAGGCCCACGAGCAGTACTTC | CATSRVLEAHEQYF
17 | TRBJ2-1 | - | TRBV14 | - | TGTGCCAGCAGCCAAGAAAGGGTAGGACTAACCTACAATGAGCAGTTCTTC | CASSQERVGLTYNEQFF
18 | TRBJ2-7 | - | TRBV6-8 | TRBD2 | TGTGCCAGCAGTTACTCACGGCTTAGCGGGAGGGCCGCCTACGAGCAGTACTTC | CASSYSRLSGRAAYEQYF
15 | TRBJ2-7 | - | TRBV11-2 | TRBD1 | TGTGCCAGCAGCCCAACTAGGACAGGGAACTACGAGCAGTACTTC | CASSPTRTGNYEQYF
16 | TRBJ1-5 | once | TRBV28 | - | TGTGCCAGCAGTGCGGGGGCGAACGGTGGCAATCAGCCCCAGCATTTT | CASSAGANGGNQPQHF
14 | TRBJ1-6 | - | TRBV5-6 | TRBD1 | TGTGCCAGCAGCTCCGGGACAGGGTATTCACCCCTCCACTTT | CASSSGTGYSPLHF
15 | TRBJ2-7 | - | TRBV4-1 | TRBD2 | TGCGCCAGCAGCCCACTACTAGCGGGAGCGGGGGAGCAGTACTTC | CASSPLLAGAGEQYF
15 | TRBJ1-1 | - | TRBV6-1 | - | TGTGCCAGCAGTGAAGTGGCCGCCATGAACACTGAAGCTTTCTTT | CASSEVAAMNTEAFF
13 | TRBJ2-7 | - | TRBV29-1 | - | TGCAGCGTTGAAGAAAAAGCCCCGAGGGAGCAGTACTTC | CSVEEKAPREQYF
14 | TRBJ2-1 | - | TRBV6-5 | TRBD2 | TGTGCCAGCAGTACGGGGGGGGGCTACAATGAGCAGTTCTTC | CASSTGGGYNEQFF
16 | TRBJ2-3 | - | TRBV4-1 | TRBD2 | TGCGCCAGCAGCCAGGGGTACGGGGGGGCCACAGATACGCAGTATTTT | CASSQGYGGATDTQYF
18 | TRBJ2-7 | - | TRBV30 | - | TGTGCCTGGAGTGTAAAGGGCCACGGAGACTGGAGATCCTACGAGCAGTACTTC | CAWSVKGHGDWRSYEQYF
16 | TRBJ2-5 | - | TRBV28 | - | TGTGCCAGCAGCATTAGGGCTAGCACCCCCCAAGAGACCCAGTACTTC | CASSIRASTPQETQYF
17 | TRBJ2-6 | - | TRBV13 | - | TGTGCCAGCAGCTTCTTGACAGCGAGCTCTGGGGCCAACGTCCTGACTTTC | CASSFLTASSGANVLTF